These T cell receptor beta chains were read from a single sample in a study of blood T cell repertoires in COVID-19. Produced via immunoSEQ multiplex PCR; TCRdb's table is partial and in-frame only. The table includes over 150,000 clones, roughly four fifths detected once. The sequencing sample was made of peripheral blood. These receptor sequences come from a human donor with acute or convalescent COVID-19. The donor label of this sample is uncertain. Each CDR3 is given with its conserved first and last residue. The order of the fields is D gene, clone size, V gene, J gene, CDR3 protein, CDR3 DNA. A D gene is named only where the DNA matches it firmly. Size tells how often a clone was seen (once, few, many) or the class of an expanded clone, and some rows leave it out.

>TRBD1|once|TRBV9|TRBJ1-2
CASSVQGQGVGGYTF
TGTGCCAGCAGCGTCCAGGGACAGGGTGTCGGTGGCTACACCTTC
>NA|NA|TRBV7-9|TRBJ1-5
CASSLGTSNQPQHF
TGTGCCAGCAGCTTAGGAACAAGCAATCAGCCCCAGCATTTT
>NA|NA|TRBV5-1|TRBJ2-5
CASSLSPPTETEETQYF
TGCGCCAGCAGCTTGAGTCCCCCGACAGAGACTGAAGAGACCCAGTACTTC
>TRBD1|NA|TRBV30|TRBJ2-7
CAWRRGQGAVEQYF
TGTGCCTGGAGAAGAGGACAGGGGGCGGTCGAGCAGTACTTC
>NA|few|TRBV3-1/TRBV3-2|TRBJ2-6
CASSQAGRFTGANVLTF
TGTGCCAGCAGCCAAGCCGGTCGGTTCACTGGGGCCAACGTCCTGACTTTC
>TRBD1|NA|TRBV6-1|TRBJ2-3
CASSDRQGRGDTQYF
TGTGCCAGCAGTGATAGACAGGGGAGAGGGGATACGCAGTATTTT
>NA|NA|TRBV7-6|TRBJ1-3
CASSLEGVTGPRNTIYF
TGTGCCAGCAGCTTAGAAGGCGTTACAGGGCCGAGAAACACCATATATTTT
>TRBD2|NA|TRBV7-6|TRBJ2-1
CASSTGLAGGAVFF
TGTGCCAGCAGCACGGGACTAGCGGGAGGAGCGGTGTTCTTC
>NA|NA|TRBV7-3|TRBJ2-6
CASSITGPGANVLTF
TGTGCCAGCAGCATTACAGGGCCTGGGGCCAACGTCCTGACTTTC
>TRBD1|few|TRBV28|TRBJ1-5
CASSTIGTANQPQHF
TGTGCCAGCAGCACCATCGGGACAGCTAATCAGCCCCAGCATTTT
>NA|few|TRBV5-1|TRBJ1-2
CASSFGREGPTYGYTF
TGCGCCAGCAGCTTTGGCAGGGAGGGGCCGACCTATGGCTACACCTTC
>TRBD1|NA|TRBV4-2|TRBJ1-3
CASSQEVAGTGPAGNTIYF
TGTGCCAGCAGCCAAGAAGTCGCCGGGACAGGACCGGCTGGAAACACCATATATTTT
>NA|NA|TRBV6-5|TRBJ2-2
CASTNTGELFF
TGTGCCAGCACAAACACCGGGGAGCTGTTTTTT
>TRBD2|NA|TRBV3-1/TRBV3-2|TRBJ2-3
CASSQSSGSGTDTQYF
TGTGCCAGCAGCCAGAGTAGCGGGAGTGGCACAGATACGCAGTATTTT
>NA|NA|TRBV5-4|TRBJ1-1
CASTSQGLSEAFF
TGTGCCAGCACCTCCCAGGGGTTGAGTGAAGCTTTCTTT
>TRBD1|NA|TRBV7-2|TRBJ1-2
CASSSQGAEGYTF
TGTGCCAGCAGCTCCCAGGGGGCTGAGGGCTACACCTTC
>TRBD2|once|TRBV5-1|TRBJ2-2
CASSNPSGVGELFF
TGCGCCAGCAGCAACCCTAGCGGGGTCGGGGAGCTGTTTTTT
>NA|NA|TRBV19|TRBJ2-4
CASSLRDTNIQYF
TGTGCCAGTAGTCTACGGGACACAAACATTCAGTACTTC
>NA|few|TRBV18|TRBJ1-1
CASSSDRNTEAFF
TGTGCCAGCTCATCCGACAGGAACACTGAAGCTTTCTTT
>TRBD2|NA|TRBV27|TRBJ2-2
CASSLGLAGINTGELFF
TGTGCCAGCAGTTTAGGACTAGCGGGGATAAACACCGGGGAGCTGTTTTTT
>TRBD1|NA|TRBV4-1|TRBJ1-3
CASSQSDRPGNTIYF
TGCGCCAGCAGCCAATCGGACAGGCCAGGAAACACCATATATTTT
>TRBD1|NA|TRBV19|TRBJ1-5
CASSALGQGGQPQHF
TGTGCCAGTAGCGCCCTCGGACAGGGCGGCCAGCCCCAGCATTTT
>NA|NA|TRBV7-9|TRBJ2-3
CASSSQGGTDTQYF
TGTGCTTCGTCGAGTCAGGGCGGCACAGATACGCAGTATTTT
>NA|NA|TRBV2|TRBJ1-1
CASSYMTEAFF
TGTGCCAGCAGTTATATGACTGAAGCTTTCTTT
>TRBD2|NA|TRBV6-2/TRBV6-3|TRBJ2-3
CASTPLGGRADTQYF
TGTGCCAGCACCCCGCTAGGAGGGAGGGCAGATACGCAGTATTTT
>NA|NA|TRBV6-5|TRBJ1-1
CASTLARGTEAFF
TGTGCCAGCACGTTGGCCCGGGGCACTGAAGCTTTCTTT
>NA|NA|TRBV6-5|TRBJ1-2
CASSTWGGLGYTF
TGTGCCAGCAGTACTTGGGGGGGACTTGGCTACACCTTC
>TRBD2|NA|TRBV28|TRBJ2-7
CASSLRTSRAYEQYF
TGTGCCAGCAGTTTACGGACTAGCCGAGCCTACGAGCAGTACTTC
>NA|NA|TRBV5-1|TRBJ2-3
CASSLDGQSTDTQYF
TGCGCCAGCAGCTTGGACGGACAGAGCACAGATACGCAGTATTTT
>TRBD2|NA|TRBV5-1|TRBJ2-7
CASSPGLGYEQYF
TGCGCCAGCAGCCCGGGACTAGGCTACGAGCAGTACTTC
>NA|NA|TRBV12-3/TRBV12-4|TRBJ1-4
CASVFGGSAKLFF
TGTGCCAGCGTATTCGGGGGTTCGGCAAAACTGTTTTTT
>NA|NA|TRBV18|TRBJ1-2
CASSPETDKGYTF
TGTGCCAGCTCACCAGAAACAGATAAAGGCTACACCTTC
>NA|NA|TRBV20-1|TRBJ1-1
CSGTKNTEAFF
TGTTCAGGGACAAAGAACACTGAAGCTTTCTTT
>NA|NA|TRBV18|TRBJ1-3
CASSQTVGNTIYF
TGTGCCAGCTCCCAGACAGTTGGAAACACCATATATTTT